The rows below give T cell receptor beta chains drawn from one sample of a study of pediatric ulcerative colitis. Clones were sequenced by immunoSEQ multiplex PCR, and TCRdb holds only the in-frame ones, with some missing. This table holds tens of thousands of clones, around 73% found once. The sequencing input was gut tissue. All receptors derive from a boy aged 10-17 years with moderate ulcerative colitis. The CDR3 runs from the conserved cysteine through the conserved F or W.

v_gene: TRBV19; j_gene: TRBJ1-3; CDR3aa: CASSDRPSGNTIYF
v_gene: TRBV6-1; j_gene: TRBJ1-1; CDR3aa: CASSAGGRGGAFF
v_gene: TRBV6-1; j_gene: TRBJ1-5; CDR3aa: CASSGGQGFSYNQPQHF
v_gene: TRBV5-1; j_gene: TRBJ2-1; CDR3aa: CASSSSTTRYEQFF
v_gene: TRBV18; j_gene: TRBJ2-1; CDR3aa: CASSPGQLTWDEQFF
v_gene: TRBV5-6; j_gene: TRBJ2-7; CDR3aa: CASSLLQAANYEQYF
v_gene: TRBV11-2; j_gene: TRBJ2-2; CDR3aa: CASSLGSDTGELFF
v_gene: TRBV30; j_gene: TRBJ1-1; CDR3aa: CAWVTSRETGDTEAFF
v_gene: TRBV7-2; j_gene: TRBJ2-4; CDR3aa: CASSLVEKNIQYF
v_gene: TRBV20-1; j_gene: TRBJ1-2; CDR3aa: CSARQARGYTF
v_gene: TRBV14; j_gene: TRBJ1-3; CDR3aa: CASSQVGRVDTIYF
v_gene: TRBV7-9; j_gene: TRBJ1-6; CDR3aa: CASRRAAPNSPLHF
v_gene: TRBV5-6; j_gene: TRBJ2-7; CDR3aa: CASSLNRAEQYF
v_gene: TRBV5-4; j_gene: TRBJ2-1; CDR3aa: CASGRVSNEQFF
v_gene: TRBV7-9; j_gene: TRBJ1-4; CDR3aa: CASSQGRFPSANEKLFF
v_gene: TRBV5-5; j_gene: TRBJ1-2; CDR3aa: CASSSLKGTQYGYTF
v_gene: TRBV6-1; j_gene: TRBJ2-7; CDR3aa: CASRDRVFYEQYF
v_gene: TRBV5-1; j_gene: TRBJ2-7; CDR3aa: CASRYTGTGFGVYEQYF
v_gene: TRBV10-1; j_gene: TRBJ1-1; CDR3aa: CASSRGRDRVTEAFF
v_gene: TRBV5-6; j_gene: TRBJ1-2; CDR3aa: CASSSRRIGGYTF
v_gene: TRBV10-3; j_gene: TRBJ2-2; CDR3aa: CAISEDPRTGELFF
v_gene: TRBV29-1; j_gene: TRBJ1-2; CDR3aa: CSVGGWPGTNYGYTF
v_gene: TRBV5-8; j_gene: TRBJ2-2; CDR3aa: CASSFQGYTGELFF
v_gene: TRBV7-2; j_gene: TRBJ1-1; CDR3aa: CASSLAQLYPGGTEAFF
v_gene: TRBV28; j_gene: TRBJ2-5; CDR3aa: CASSLLAGGPGSQYF
v_gene: TRBV4-2; j_gene: TRBJ2-1; CDR3aa: CASSPTGRDLYNEQFF
v_gene: TRBV5-1; j_gene: TRBJ2-7; CDR3aa: CASSTTGTGTYEQYF
v_gene: TRBV21-1; j_gene: TRBJ2-7; CDR3aa: CASSSQTSGRVGSSYEQYF
v_gene: TRBV4-3; j_gene: TRBJ2-1; CDR3aa: CASSSRAESYNEQFF
v_gene: TRBV4-3; j_gene: TRBJ1-6; CDR3aa: CASSQDSPRAGFYNSPLHF
v_gene: TRBV7-8; j_gene: TRBJ2-2; CDR3aa: CASSLQRAPLSAGELFF
v_gene: TRBV9; j_gene: TRBJ1-3; CDR3aa: CASSLLTGGEENTIYF
v_gene: TRBV30; j_gene: TRBJ1-1; CDR3aa: CAWSVVVGGQGRTEAFF
v_gene: TRBV7-2; j_gene: TRBJ1-2; CDR3aa: CASSEINYGYTF
v_gene: TRBV4-1; j_gene: TRBJ2-4; CDR3aa: CASSSTQGAENIQYF
v_gene: TRBV6-6; j_gene: TRBJ1-4; CDR3aa: CASRTQAEKLFF
v_gene: TRBV7-8; j_gene: TRBJ2-1; CDR3aa: CASSLMDEQFF